The 22 T cell receptor beta chains reported below all come from one sample, sequenced in a study of T cell repertoires in cytomegalovirus infection. MiXCR, applied by TCRdb to the reads, yields one record per CDR3 protein. Among approximately 83,000 distinct CDR3 sequences, roughly 25% were seen once, and the ten largest hold 50%. No antigen has been assigned to these receptors. The starting material was CD8+ T cells from cultured PBMCs, obtained from culture after CMV antigen stimulation. The origin of the receptors is a human donor in good health (CMV status not recorded). Some clones in this sample may be carry-over from other donors' samples.

V and J are TRBV7-9 and TRBJ2-7; 7 nucleotides line up with TRBD1. Germline V gene sequence: CDR1 SEHNR, CDR2 FQNEAQ (reference sequence). With 3 bases clipped from V and 2 bases from J, the junction kept 10 bases outside the gene matches. The CDR3 totals 16 residues. CDR3 loop: CASSLYPGQLAYEQYF. The CDR3, as DNA: TGTGCCAGCAGCTTGTATCCGGGACAGTTAGCCTACGAGCAGTACTTC.

The chain couples TRBV27 to TRBJ1-1; no clear D. V was shortened by 5 bases and J by 2 bases, with 12 bases between the two germline ends. This CDR3 has 14 residues. Germline V CDR1 and CDR2: MNHEY, SMNVEV (reference sequence). This CDR3 reads CASSITGPNTEAFF. The DNA for the CDR3 is TGTGCCAGCAGTATAACGGGCCCCAACACTGAAGCTTTCTTT.

This clonotype appeared a single time. The chain uses TRBV27 and TRBJ2-7; no clear D. Trimming stripped 1 base from V and 6 bases from J, with 10 bases between. The V gene's germline CDR1 is MNHEY and CDR2 SMNVEV (reference sequence). This CDR3 is 13 amino acids long. CDR3 region: CASSLFARSEQYF. DNA of the CDR3: TGTGCCAGCAGTTTATTCGCCAGGAGCGAGCAGTACTTC.

V usage is TRBV18 and J usage is TRBJ2-1, with D possibly TRBD1 on 6 matching bases. CDR1 and CDR2 (germline): KGHSH, LQKENI. The CDR3 is 14 amino acids. Trimming stripped 0 bases from V and 6 bases from J, with 9 bases between. The CDR3 region has the DNA TGTGCCAGCTCACCACCCACAGGGTCCAATGAGCAGTTCTTC. It codes for CASSPPTGSNEQFF.

V gene TRBV20-1 combines with J gene TRBJ2-2, with 9 bases identical to TRBD2. Germline loops: CDR1 DFQATT, CDR2 SNEGSKA (reference sequence). J was trimmed by 4 bases and V by 6 bases; bases with no gene match: 18. CDR3 length: 18 amino acids. Here the CDR3 reads CSARRALSGGSSTGELFF. CDR3 sequence (DNA): TGCAGTGCCCGAAGAGCGCTTAGCGGGGGTTCCTCCACCGGGGAGCTGTTTTTT.

CDR3 bases: TGCAGCGTTGAAATACCCCCCACAGGGGGCTTTCAGGGCTACACCTTC. Translating gives CSVEIPPTGGFQGYTF. The rearrangement uses TRBV29-1 and TRBJ1-2; TRBD1 matches at 9 bases. With 2 bases clipped from V and 8 bases from J, the junction kept 15 bases outside the gene matches. This CDR3 has 16 amino acids. The V gene's germline CDR1 is SQVTM and CDR2 ANQGSEA. The whole variable domain, remainder taken from reference TRBV29-1 and TRBJ1-2, is SAVISQKPSRDICQRGTSLTIQCQVDSQVTMMFWYRQQPGQSLTLIATANQGSEATYESGFVIDKFPISRPNLTFSTLTVSNMSPEDSSIYLCSVEIPPTGGFQGYTFGSGTRLTVV.

The chain combines TRBV19 with TRBJ1-2; D remains unclear. The germline V gene has CDR1 LNHDA and CDR2 SQIVND (reference sequence). V lost 0 bases, J lost 6 bases, and 11 bases lay in between. CDR3 length equals 14 residues. Here the CDR3 reads CASSIDPRKDGYTF. The CDR3 nucleotides read TGTGCCAGTAGTATAGATCCTCGGAAGGATGGCTACACCTTC.

This clonotype appeared many times. The chain uses TRBV12-3 or TRBV12-4 and TRBJ2-1; perhaps TRBD1 as D (5 bases). This CDR3 comprises 15 residues. With 5 bases removed from V and 6 bases from J, the gap between germline ends came to 17 bases. The CDR3 nucleotides are TGTGCCAGCAGTCTACCCCCGTTTAGGGGCAATGAGCAGTTCTTC. It encodes CASSLPPFRGNEQFF.

The chain is built from TRBV6-5 and TRBJ2-7, with D perhaps TRBD2 (6 bases). This CDR3 comprises 15 residues. V was shortened by 0 bases and J by 5 bases, with 14 bases between the two germline ends. Germline loops: CDR1 MNHEY, CDR2 SVGAGI. This CDR3 is CASSYSPRLGHEQYF. The CDR3 DNA sequence: TGTGCCAGCAGTTACTCCCCAAGACTAGGCCACGAGCAGTACTTC.

This chain connects TRBV20-1 to TRBJ2-4; D gene unclear. The germline V gene has CDR1 DFQATT and CDR2 SNEGSKA (reference sequence). There are 14 residues in the CDR3. V was cut by 6 bases and J by 2 bases, with 14 bases left in between. The CDR3 spells CSAPTGATKNIQYF. CDR3 bases: TGCAGTGCCCCGACGGGCGCGACCAAAAACATTCAGTACTTC.

The chain recombines TRBV12-3 or TRBV12-4 with TRBJ2-7, with 9 bases lining up with TRBD1. This CDR3 has 14 amino acids. With 6 bases clipped from V and 0 bases from J, the junction kept 3 bases outside the gene matches. For the CDR3, the DNA is TGTGCCAGCAGCACAGGGGGCCACTCCTACGAGCAGTACTTC. As protein: CASSTGGHSYEQYF.

This clonotype showed up just a few times. The chain carries TRBV29-1 and TRBJ2-6; 7 nucleotides agree with TRBD1. CDR1 is SQVTM and CDR2 is ANQGSEA in the germline V gene. The CDR3 spans 15 residues. V was clipped by 3 bases and J by 6 bases; unmatched bases: 8. The CDR3 sequence: CSVDETGSSANVLTF. Written as DNA, the CDR3 is TGCAGCGTTGATGAGACAGGGTCGTCGGCCAACGTCCTGACTTTC. The variable domain in full, with the rest retrieved from reference TRBV29-1 and TRBJ2-6, is SAVISQKPSRDICQRGTSLTIQCQVDSQVTMMFWYRQQPGQSLTLIATANQGSEATYESGFVIDKFPISRPNLTFSTLTVSNMSPEDSSIYLCSVDETGSSANVLTFGAGSRLTVL.

This clonotype was seen at least ten times. The rearrangement joins TRBV20-1 to TRBJ1-2, with TRBD1 as a possible D gene (6 bases). The CDR3 is made up of 16 amino acids. In germline, CDR1 is DFQATT, CDR2 SNEGSKA (reference sequence). Deletions cut 6 bases from V and 4 bases from J, with 24 bases between. In DNA, the CDR3 is TGCAGTGCGACGGATGGACAGAAACTCAAACTCTATGGCTACACCTTC. Protein product: CSATDGQKLKLYGYTF.

The J gene is TRBJ1-1, the V gene TRBV18; weak D call: TRBD1 (6 bases). Germline lookup yields CDR1 KGHSH and CDR2 LQKENI. Trimming stripped 3 bases from V and 4 bases from J, with 18 bases between. The CDR3 is 16 amino acids. The CDR3 DNA reads as TGTGCCAGCTCACCCTCGGACAGCTCCTGGCTCACTGAAGCTTTCTTT. This encodes CASSPSDSSWLTEAFF.

The V gene is TRBV29-1, the J gene TRBJ2-7; tentative D call: TRBD1 (7 bases). Germline V gives CDR1 SQVTM, CDR2 ANQGSEA. V was pared by 0 bases and J by 4 bases, with 13 bases between. CDR3 length: 14 amino acids. The CDR3 reads CSVEEDRRGYEQYF. CDR3 sequence (DNA): TGCAGCGTTGAAGAGGACAGGAGGGGGTACGAGCAGTACTTC.

This clonotype has at least ten counts. The chain is built from TRBV20-1 and TRBJ2-7, with a weak D call TRBD1 (6 bases). This CDR3 has 16 amino acids. The V end lost 0 bases, the J end lost 3 bases, and 18 bases lay between the germline ends. CDR1 and CDR2 (germline): DFQATT, SNEGSKA (reference sequence). Here the CDR3 reads CSARENTGTTNYEQYF. Here the CDR3 DNA reads TGCAGTGCTAGAGAAAATACCGGGACAACCAACTACGAGCAGTACTTC.

This clonotype was seen at least ten times. CDR3 coding DNA: TGTGCCAGCAGCTCAAACAGGGAGTCAACTAATGAAAAACTGTTTTTT. Protein: CASSSNRESTNEKLFF. The chain is built from TRBV7-9 and TRBJ1-4; D may be TRBD1 (6 bases). The V end was cut by 4 bases, the J end by 0 bases, with 12 bases between. The germline CDR1 and CDR2 sequences are SEHNR and FQNEAQ (reference sequence). The CDR3 totals 16 residues.

This chain joins TRBV2 and TRBJ1-1, with a weak D call TRBD1 (6 bases). V lost 6 bases and J lost 1, with 15 bases in between. The CDR3 is 15 amino acids. Germline lookup yields CDR1 SNHLY and CDR2 FYNNEI. The CDR3: CASRPEVQGNTEAFF. In nucleotides, the CDR3 is TGTGCCAGCAGGCCGGAGGTACAGGGGAACACTGAAGCTTTCTTT.

The sample holds many counts of this clonotype. The J gene is TRBJ1-1, the V gene TRBV11-2; D unresolved. Deletions cut 0 bases from V and 0 bases from J, with 11 bases between. Looked up from germline, CDR1 is SGHAT and CDR2 is FQNNGV. The CDR3 spans 16 residues. CDR3 amino acids: CASSLEFGRMNTEAFF. CDR3 nucleotide sequence: TGTGCCAGCAGCTTAGAGTTCGGGAGGATGAACACTGAAGCTTTCTTT.

In its sample, this clonotype was seen many times. The J gene is TRBJ1-1, the V gene TRBV7-8; D is uncertain. CDR1 is SGHVS, CDR2 FQNEAQ, per germline. Trimming pared 2 bases from V and 1 base from J, leaving 17 bases between. There are 17 residues in the CDR3. The DNA of the CDR3 is TGTGCCAGCAGCTTACTTCCCCTAAGCTCGGAGAACACTGAAGCTTTCTTT. Amino acids: CASSLLPLSSENTEAFF.

This clonotype was counted at least ten times. J is TRBJ2-1 and V is TRBV7-8; D gene uncertain. Germline V gene data show CDR1 as SGHVS and CDR2 as FQNEAQ. Between the trimmed V and J ends, which lost 8 bases and 4 bases, there was a span of 9 bases. The CDR3 has 12 amino acids. The CDR3 sequence: CASSLGYNEQFF. In nucleotides, the CDR3 is TGTGCCAGCTCCCTAGGGTACAATGAGCAGTTCTTC.

This chain joins TRBV12-5 and TRBJ1-6; D might be TRBD1 (5 bases). Trimming removed 6 bases at V and 6 bases at J, with 15 bases between. Germline V gene sequence: CDR1 LGHNT, CDR2 FRNRAP. This CDR3 spans 15 amino acids. The CDR3 protein is CASGTSGAANSPLHF. DNA for the CDR3: TGTGCTAGTGGGACCAGTGGGGCGGCTAATTCACCCCTCCACTTT. Full variable domain (outside the CDR3, taken from reference TRBV12-5 and TRBJ1-6): DARVTQTPRHKVTEMGQEVTMRCQPILGHNTVFWYRQTMMQGLELLAYFRNRAPLDDSGMPKDRFSAEMPDATLATLKIQPSEPRDSAVYFCASGTSGAANSPLHFGNGTRLTVT.